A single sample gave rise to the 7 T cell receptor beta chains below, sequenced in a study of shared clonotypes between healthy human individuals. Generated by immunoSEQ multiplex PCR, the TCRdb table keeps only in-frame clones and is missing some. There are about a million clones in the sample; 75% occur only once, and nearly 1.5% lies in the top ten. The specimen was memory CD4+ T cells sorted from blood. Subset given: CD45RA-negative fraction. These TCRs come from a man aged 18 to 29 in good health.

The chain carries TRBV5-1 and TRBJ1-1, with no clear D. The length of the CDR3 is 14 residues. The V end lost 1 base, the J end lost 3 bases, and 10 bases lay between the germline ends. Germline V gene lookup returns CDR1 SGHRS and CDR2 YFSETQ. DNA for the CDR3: TGCGCCAGCAGCTTGAATGTGTGGGACACTGAAGCTTTCTTT. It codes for CASSLNVWDTEAFF.

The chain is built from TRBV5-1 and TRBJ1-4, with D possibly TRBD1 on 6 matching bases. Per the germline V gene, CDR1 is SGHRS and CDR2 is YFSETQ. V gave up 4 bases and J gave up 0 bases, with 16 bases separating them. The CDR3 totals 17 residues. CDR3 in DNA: TGCGCCAGCAGCCCGCGGGTAGGGGGGTCAACTAATGAAAAACTGTTTTTT. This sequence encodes CASSPRVGGSTNEKLFF.

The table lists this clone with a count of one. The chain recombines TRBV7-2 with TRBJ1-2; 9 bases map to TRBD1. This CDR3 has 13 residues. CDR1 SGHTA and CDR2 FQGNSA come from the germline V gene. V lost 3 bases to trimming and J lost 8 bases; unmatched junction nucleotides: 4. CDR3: CASSLRTGDGYTF. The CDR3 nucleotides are TGTGCCAGCAGCTTGAGGACAGGGGACGGCTACACCTTC.

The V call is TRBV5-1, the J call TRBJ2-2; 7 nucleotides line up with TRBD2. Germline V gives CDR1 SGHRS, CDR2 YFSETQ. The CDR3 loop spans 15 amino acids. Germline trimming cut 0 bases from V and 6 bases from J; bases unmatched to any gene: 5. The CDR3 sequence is CASSLGLAKAGELFF. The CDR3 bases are TGCGCCAGCAGCTTGGGACTAGCTAAGGCCGGGGAGCTGTTTTTT.

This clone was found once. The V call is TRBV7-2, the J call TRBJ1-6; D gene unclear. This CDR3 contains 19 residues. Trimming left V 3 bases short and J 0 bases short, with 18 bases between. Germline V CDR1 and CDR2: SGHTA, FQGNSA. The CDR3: CASSLQFPSRTSYNSPLHF. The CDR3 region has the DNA TGTGCCAGCAGCTTGCAATTCCCCAGTCGAACCTCCTATAATTCACCCCTCCACTTT.

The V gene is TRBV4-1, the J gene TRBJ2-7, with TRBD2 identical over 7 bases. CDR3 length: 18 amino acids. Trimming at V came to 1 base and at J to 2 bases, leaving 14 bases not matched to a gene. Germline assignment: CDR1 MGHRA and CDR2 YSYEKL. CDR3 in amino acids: CASSQGLTPSGVPYEQYF. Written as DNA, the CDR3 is TGCGCCAGCAGCCAAGGTCTGACTCCCAGCGGGGTTCCCTACGAGCAGTACTTC.

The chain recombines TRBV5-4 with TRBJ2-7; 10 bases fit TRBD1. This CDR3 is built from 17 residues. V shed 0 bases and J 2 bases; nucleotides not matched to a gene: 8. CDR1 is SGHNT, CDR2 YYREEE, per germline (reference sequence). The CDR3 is CASSLDFGGQGAYEQYF. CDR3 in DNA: TGTGCCAGCAGCTTGGATTTTGGTGGACAGGGGGCCTACGAGCAGTACTTC.